The clone carrying this TCR beta chain was picked up many times. Per the germline V gene, CDR1 is MGHDK and CDR2 is SYGVNS. Trimming cost V 1 base and J 0 bases; bases outside gene matches: 5. The CDR3 runs 16 residues. This specimen belongs to a study of blood T cell repertoires in COVID-19. Study information: Sites in the United States, Italy and Spain provided acute and convalescent COVID-19 samples.

Original data processing: Estimates of nucleated cell counts were drawn from the amplification of reference gene primers. The protocol was immunoSEQ multiplex PCR, while the TCRdb copy is restricted to in-frame clones and leaves out a portion. That table furnishes V, J and clone size, whereas the DNA furnished D and trimming. The sample records 200,000 to 300,000 clones, 83% being singletons. The TCR originated in a human donor in a cohort sampled during active COVID-19. Source material: peripheral blood. The chain employs TRBV25-1 and TRBJ1-1; TRBD1 matches 7 bases. The CDR3 region is CASSEFVGGMNTEAFF. In DNA, the CDR3 is TGTGCCAGCAGTGAATTTGTAGGGGGCATGAACACTGAAGCTTTCTTT.